This T cell receptor (beta chain) comes out of a study of blood T cell repertoires in COVID-19 (dated by TCRdb to about 2020). With respect to the entire study: The collaborator samples originated in the United States, Italy and Spain and spanned the acute and convalescent phases of COVID-19. The prospective study material was composed of cDNA or gDNA derived from T cells, B-cell-depleted T cells, or PBMCs. Subjects who had been exposed to COVID-19, were actively infected with it, or had recovered from it provided the deeply sampled blood TCRbeta repertoires that made up the dataset. A freely available public database, intended as a resource for researchers studying the immune response to SARS-CoV-2, is where the repertoires were released. The samples were drawn from two sources: the first 160 participants of the ongoing ImmuneRACE study, and 1,200 or so subjects contributed by 6 global collaborators. Nearly every sample came with metadata listing a de-identified subject ID, COVID-19 status, age in years and sex. Where available, HLA class I and class II types were obtained from metadata supplied by the sample provider rather than from assay-based typing. What the authors observed across the whole study: Clinical and demographic metadata were provided uncurated, with the amount varying by source and participant.

Whole blood was collected in K2EDTA tubes by collaborating institutions according to the institutions' own protocols. For TCRbeta analysis, collaborator samples were shipped as frozen whole blood, as isolated PBMCs, or as DNA extracted from either sample type. In regard to this clone: Its antigen remains undetermined. Per-base quality was not reported, and no clone a single base away is much larger than it.

TCRbeta CDR3 regions were amplified from genomic DNA by means of the immunoSEQ Assay, a bias-controlled multiplex PCR. In the source study's methods: Nucleated cell counts per sample were estimated from amplification of reference gene primers within the assay. To quantify the absolute abundance of each unique TCRbeta CDR3 rearrangement, sequence reads were collapsed and filtered. For each sample, productive Simpson clonality was calculated as the square root of Simpson's diversity index over productive rearrangements. Drawn from immuneACCESS, this table holds only the in-frame rearrangements with V and J called that TCRdb kept. Clones are partly lost; checked studies trace under half to an unresolved V gene and leave the rest unexplained. D and trimming come from the DNA, and the V and J calls and clone size come from that table. This sample gives roughly 15,000 clones in total; 70% to 90% of them show up just once. 17% of the sample goes to the ten largest clones.

V and J are trimmed by 2 bases and 4 bases, and the gene matches miss 4 bases of the junction. The germline V gene sets CDR1 to MNHNS and CDR2 to SASEGT. Its CDR3 holds 15 amino acids, cysteine through phenylalanine. Only the CDR3 region is kept as DNA, spanning 45 bases read in frame from base 1. Material for sequencing was peripheral blood. The chain is made from TRBV6-1 and TRBJ2-2; 7 central nucleotides agree with TRBD2. This TCR derives from a human donor with active COVID-19. The donor label of this sample is uncertain. The CDR3 amino acid sequence is: CASSEFGGVTGELFF. The sequenced DNA: TGTGCCAGCAGTGAATTTGGGGGGGTCACCGGGGAGCTGTTTTTT.